These 13 T cell receptor beta chains originate from one sample sequenced in a study of blood T cell repertoires in COVID-19. Sequenced by immunoSEQ multiplex PCR; TCRdb stores in-frame clones only, minus some. The profile shows about 220,000 clones, 80% to 90% of them singletons. The sample comprised peripheral blood. These receptors were collected from a woman aged 50 to 60 with acute or convalescent COVID-19.

This chain connects TRBV18 to TRBJ2-3, with D unclear. The CDR3 totals 10 residues. Trimming removed 4 bases at V and 8 bases at J, with 4 bases between. Germline V gives CDR1 KGHSH, CDR2 LQKENI. CDR3 in amino acids: CASSRPTQYF. The DNA for the CDR3 is TGTGCCAGCTCACGGCCTACGCAGTATTTT.

The J gene is TRBJ2-3, the V gene TRBV28; 9 positions agree with TRBD1. From germline, CDR1 is MDHEN and CDR2 SYDVKM. J gave up 2 bases and V 7 bases, and 10 bases lay outside the gene matches. There are 16 residues in the CDR3. CDR3 nucleotide sequence: TGTGCCAGCACCCGGGACAGGGTTTCTCACACAGATACGCAGTATTTT. Translated: CASTRDRVSHTDTQYF. Drawing the rest from reference TRBV28 and TRBJ2-3, the complete variable domain is DVKVTQSSRYLVKRTGEKVFLECVQDMDHENMFWYRQDPGLGLRLIYFSYDVKMKEKGDIPEGYSVSREKKERFSLILESASTNQTSMYLCASTRDRVSHTDTQYFGPGTRLTVL.

The chain joins TRBV10-2 to TRBJ1-1, with D uncertain. With 2 bases removed from V and 3 bases from J, the gap between germline ends came to 13 bases. The CDR3 runs to 15 residues. Germline assignment: CDR1 WSHSY and CDR2 SAAADI. The chain's CDR3 is CASSENIPGYTEAFF. The DNA for the CDR3 is TGCGCCAGCAGTGAGAATATCCCCGGTTACACTGAAGCTTTCTTT.

This clone appeared once. J is TRBJ2-3 and V is TRBV12-3 or TRBV12-4, with 8 bases identical to TRBD1. Trimming at V came to 6 bases and at J to 6 bases, leaving 5 bases not matched to a gene. The CDR3 extends over 13 amino acids. CDR3 amino acids: CASSRQGLDTQYF. The CDR3 DNA sequence: TGTGCCAGCAGCCGACAGGGGCTGGATACGCAGTATTTT.

The chain combines TRBV5-1 with TRBJ2-1; 7 positions agree with TRBD1. The germline CDR1 and CDR2 sequences are SGHRS and YFSETQ. After removal of 2 bases from V and 2 bases from J, the junction contained 4 bases not matched to a gene. This CDR3 has 15 residues. CDR3 bases: TGCGCCAGCAGCTTCCGACAGGGAGCCTACAATGAGCAGTTCTTC. Amino acids: CASSFRQGAYNEQFF.

The rearrangement uses TRBV4-1 and TRBJ2-6, with D hard to call. In germline, CDR1 is MGHRA, CDR2 YSYEKL. The CDR3 has 18 residues. V was cut by 5 bases and J by 0 bases, with 17 bases left in between. CDR3 coding DNA: TGCGCCAGCAGCTTAGGCGACACTTTTTACTCTGGGGCCAACGTCCTGACTTTC. It specifies CASSLGDTFYSGANVLTF.

The rearrangement links TRBV28 to TRBJ2-1; 15 bases are shared with TRBD2. Germline V gene data show CDR1 as MDHEN and CDR2 as SYDVKM. The CDR3 length is 15 residues. The ends lost 5 bases at V and 7 bases at J; junction bases unmatched: 3. CDR3 protein: CASSPGTSGRNEQFF. CDR3 nucleotides: TGTGCCAGCAGTCCAGGGACTAGCGGGAGGAATGAGCAGTTCTTC.

The chain joins TRBV20-1 to TRBJ1-2; TRBD1 aligns across 7 bases. Per germline, CDR1 DFQATT and CDR2 SNEGSKA (reference sequence). The CDR3 spans 10 residues. In DNA, the CDR3 is TGCAGCCGGGACAGATATGGCTACACCTTC. This gives the protein CSRDRYGYTF.

This clone was detected only once. The chain recombines TRBV5-1 with TRBJ2-5, with a possible D match to TRBD2 (6 bases). Trimming cost V 0 bases and J 5 bases, with 8 bases left between them. This CDR3 spans 13 amino acids. Germline loops: CDR1 SGHRS, CDR2 YFSETQ. CDR3 nucleotide sequence: TGCGCCAGCAGCTTGGAAGGGAGGGAGACCCAGTACTTC. As protein: CASSLEGRETQYF.

This chain uses TRBV2 with TRBJ2-1, with a weak D call TRBD1 (6 bases). This CDR3 is 12 amino acids long. V shed 6 bases and J shed 6 bases, with 9 bases lying between them. Germline V gene sequence: CDR1 SNHLY, CDR2 FYNNEI. CDR3 coding DNA: TGTGCCAGCAGACAGGGAACCAATGAGCAGTTCTTC. Amino acids: CASRQGTNEQFF.

This clone was counted a single time. The chain carries TRBV4-1 and TRBJ2-5; tentative D call: TRBD2 (6 bases). The CDR3 is 14 amino acids. CDR1 is MGHRA, CDR2 YSYEKL, per germline. The germline V and J ends were trimmed by 4 bases and 4 bases, with 13 bases remaining between them. CDR3 loop: CASSPGGLGETQYF. The CDR3, as DNA: TGCGCCAGCAGCCCCGGAGGGCTTGGAGAGACCCAGTACTTC.

The rearrangement links TRBV29-1 to TRBJ2-5; 11 bases match TRBD2. There are 15 residues in the CDR3. V was pared by 6 bases and J by 5 bases, with 11 bases of the junction left unmatched. Germline V lookup: CDR1 SQVTM, CDR2 ANQGSEA. DNA for the CDR3: TGCAGCGTCCCCCCTACACTAGCGGGAGACGAGACCCAGTACTTC. Encoded protein: CSVPPTLAGDETQYF. Filled out from reference TRBV29-1 and TRBJ2-5, the complete variable domain reads SAVISQKPSRDICQRGTSLTIQCQVDSQVTMMFWYRQQPGQSLTLIATANQGSEATYESGFVIDKFPISRPNLTFSTLTVSNMSPEDSSIYLCSVPPTLAGDETQYFGPGTRLLVL.

The chain couples TRBV6-4 to TRBJ2-1; a possible D gene is TRBD1 (7 bases). CDR3 length: 13 amino acids. Germline V gene lookup returns CDR1 MRHNA and CDR2 SNTAGT. V gave up 4 bases and J gave up 8 bases, with 12 bases separating them. Here the CDR3 DNA reads TGTGCCAGCAGTGGCCAGGGGGGCCATGAGCAGTTCTTC. This encodes CASSGQGGHEQFF.